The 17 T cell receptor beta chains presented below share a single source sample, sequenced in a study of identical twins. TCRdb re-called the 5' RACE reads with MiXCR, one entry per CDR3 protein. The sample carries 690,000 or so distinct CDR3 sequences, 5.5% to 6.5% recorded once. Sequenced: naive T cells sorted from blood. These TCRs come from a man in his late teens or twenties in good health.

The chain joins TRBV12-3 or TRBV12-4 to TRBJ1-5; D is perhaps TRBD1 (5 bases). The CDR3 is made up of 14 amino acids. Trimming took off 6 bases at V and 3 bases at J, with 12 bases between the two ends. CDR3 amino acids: CASRSTGDNQPQHF. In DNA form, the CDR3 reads TGTGCCAGCAGATCCACAGGAGACAATCAGCCCCAGCATTTT.

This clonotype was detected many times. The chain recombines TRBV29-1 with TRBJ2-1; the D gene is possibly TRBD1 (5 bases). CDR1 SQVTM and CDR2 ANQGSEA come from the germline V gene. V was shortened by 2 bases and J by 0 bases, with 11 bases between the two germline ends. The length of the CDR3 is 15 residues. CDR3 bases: TGCAGCGTTGAACTCCACAGGAGCTCCTACAATGAGCAGTTCTTC. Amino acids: CSVELHRSSYNEQFF.

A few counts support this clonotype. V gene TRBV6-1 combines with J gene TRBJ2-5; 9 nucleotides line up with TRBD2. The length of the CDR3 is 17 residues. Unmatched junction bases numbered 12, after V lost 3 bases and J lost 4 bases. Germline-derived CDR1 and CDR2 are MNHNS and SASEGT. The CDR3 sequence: CASSEVVAGVFGETQYF. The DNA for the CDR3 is TGTGCCAGCAGTGAGGTGGTAGCGGGAGTTTTCGGAGAGACCCAGTACTTC.

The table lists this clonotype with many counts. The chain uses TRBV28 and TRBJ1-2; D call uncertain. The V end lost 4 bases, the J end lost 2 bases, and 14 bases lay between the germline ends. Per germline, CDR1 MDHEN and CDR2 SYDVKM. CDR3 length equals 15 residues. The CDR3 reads CASSSNDDTNYGYTF. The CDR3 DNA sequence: TGTGCCAGCAGTTCAAACGATGACACCAACTATGGCTACACCTTC.

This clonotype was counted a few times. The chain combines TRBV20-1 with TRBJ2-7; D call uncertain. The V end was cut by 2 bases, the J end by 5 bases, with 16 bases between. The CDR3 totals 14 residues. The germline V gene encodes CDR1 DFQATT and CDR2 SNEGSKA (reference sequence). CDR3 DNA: TGCAGTGCTAGACCCCCAGGACCCCGGGACGAGCAGTACTTC. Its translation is CSARPPGPRDEQYF.

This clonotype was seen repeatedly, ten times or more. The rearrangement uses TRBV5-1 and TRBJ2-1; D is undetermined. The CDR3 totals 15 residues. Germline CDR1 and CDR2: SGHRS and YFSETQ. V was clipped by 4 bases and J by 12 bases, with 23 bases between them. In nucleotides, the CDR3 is TGCGCCAGCAGCCGACCTAACCCCCGACCTCCGGTGCAGTTCTTC. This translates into CASSRPNPRPPVQFF.

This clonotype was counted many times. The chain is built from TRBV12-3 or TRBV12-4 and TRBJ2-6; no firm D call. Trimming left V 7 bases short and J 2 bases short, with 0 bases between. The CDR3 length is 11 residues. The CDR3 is CASTGANVLTF. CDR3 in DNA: TGTGCCAGCACTGGGGCCAACGTCCTGACTTTC.

For the CDR3, the DNA is TGTGCCAGCAGCGTGCGGGAATATCAGCCCCAGCATTTT. This gives the protein CASSVREYQPQHF. The chain recombines TRBV7-2 with TRBJ1-5; no reliable D call. The CDR3 runs 13 residues. Germline CDR1 reads SGHTA; CDR2 reads FQGNSA. V lost 5 bases to trimming and J lost 5 bases, with 10 bases between them.

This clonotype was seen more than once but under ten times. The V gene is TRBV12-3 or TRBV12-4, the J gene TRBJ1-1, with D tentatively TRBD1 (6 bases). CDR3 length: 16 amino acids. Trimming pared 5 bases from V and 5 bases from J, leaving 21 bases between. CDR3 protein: CASSPPRGRGSTEAFF. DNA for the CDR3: TGTGCCAGCAGTCCTCCCCGGGGCAGGGGCAGTACTGAAGCTTTCTTT.

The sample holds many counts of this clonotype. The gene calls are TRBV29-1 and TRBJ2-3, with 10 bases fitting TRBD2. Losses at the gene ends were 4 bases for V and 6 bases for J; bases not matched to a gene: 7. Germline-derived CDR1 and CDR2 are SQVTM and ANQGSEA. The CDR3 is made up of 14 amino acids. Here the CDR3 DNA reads TGCAGCGTTGTTCTAGCGGGAGCCCTCGATACGCAGTATTTT. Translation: CSVVLAGALDTQYF.

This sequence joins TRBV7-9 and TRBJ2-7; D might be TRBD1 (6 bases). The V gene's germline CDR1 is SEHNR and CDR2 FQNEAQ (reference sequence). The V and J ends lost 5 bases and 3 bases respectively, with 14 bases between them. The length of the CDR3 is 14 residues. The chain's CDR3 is CASSLEGGFYEQYV. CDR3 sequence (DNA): TGTGCCAGCAGCCTCGAAGGGGGTTTCTACGAGCAGTACGTC.

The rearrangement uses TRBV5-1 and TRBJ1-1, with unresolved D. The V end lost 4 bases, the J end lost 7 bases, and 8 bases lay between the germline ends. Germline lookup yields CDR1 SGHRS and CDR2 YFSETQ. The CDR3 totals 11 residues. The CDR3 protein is CASSPDLEAFF. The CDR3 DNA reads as TGCGCCAGCAGCCCAGACCTTGAAGCTTTCTTT. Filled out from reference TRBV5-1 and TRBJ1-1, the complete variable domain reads KAGVTQTPRYLIKTRGQQVTLSCSPISGHRSVSWYQQTPGQGLQFLFEYFSETQRNKGNFPGRFSGRQFSNSRSEMNVSTLELGDSALYLCASSPDLEAFFGQGTRLTVV.

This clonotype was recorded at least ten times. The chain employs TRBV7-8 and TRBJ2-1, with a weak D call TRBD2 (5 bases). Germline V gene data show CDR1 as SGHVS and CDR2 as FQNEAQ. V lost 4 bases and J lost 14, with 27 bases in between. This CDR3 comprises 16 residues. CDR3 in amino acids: CASSSSWKGDDPREFF. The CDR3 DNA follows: TGTGCCAGCAGCTCCAGCTGGAAGGGAGATGACCCCCGGGAGTTCTTC.

The DNA of the CDR3 is TGTGCCAGCAGCTCTTCGTCCGGGACTAGCTCGGCCGGGGAGCTGTTTTTT. It specifies CASSSSSGTSSAGELFF. This chain uses TRBV7-3 with TRBJ2-2; the match to TRBD2 covers 9 bases. The J segment lost 6 bases and the V segment lost 4 bases, leaving 12 bases of the junction unmatched. Germline V lookup: CDR1 SGHTA, CDR2 FQGTGA. The CDR3 contains 17 residues.

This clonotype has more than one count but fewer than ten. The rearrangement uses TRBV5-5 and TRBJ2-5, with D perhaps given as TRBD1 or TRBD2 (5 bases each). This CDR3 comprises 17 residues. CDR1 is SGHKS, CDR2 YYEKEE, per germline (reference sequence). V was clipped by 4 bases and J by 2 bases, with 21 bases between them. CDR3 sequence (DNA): TGTGCCAGCAGCCTCAACGTCGAGGGGCACCTTCAAGAGACCCAGTACTTC. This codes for CASSLNVEGHLQETQYF.

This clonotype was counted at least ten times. The CDR3: CSARPGQGHPGELFF. In DNA, the CDR3 is TGCAGTGCTAGGCCGGGACAGGGTCACCCCGGGGAGCTGTTTTTT. V usage is TRBV20-1 and J usage is TRBJ2-2; 9 nucleotides align to TRBD1. The CDR3 spans 15 residues. Losses at the gene ends were 3 bases for V and 6 bases for J; bases not matched to a gene: 8. The germline V gene has CDR1 DFQATT and CDR2 SNEGSKA (reference sequence).

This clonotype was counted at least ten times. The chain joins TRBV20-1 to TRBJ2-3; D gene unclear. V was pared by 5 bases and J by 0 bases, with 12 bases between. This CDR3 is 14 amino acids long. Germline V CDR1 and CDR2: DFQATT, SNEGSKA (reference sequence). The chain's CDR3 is CSAFDRRSTDTQYF. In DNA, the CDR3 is TGCAGTGCTTTCGATCGGCGGAGCACAGATACGCAGTATTTT.